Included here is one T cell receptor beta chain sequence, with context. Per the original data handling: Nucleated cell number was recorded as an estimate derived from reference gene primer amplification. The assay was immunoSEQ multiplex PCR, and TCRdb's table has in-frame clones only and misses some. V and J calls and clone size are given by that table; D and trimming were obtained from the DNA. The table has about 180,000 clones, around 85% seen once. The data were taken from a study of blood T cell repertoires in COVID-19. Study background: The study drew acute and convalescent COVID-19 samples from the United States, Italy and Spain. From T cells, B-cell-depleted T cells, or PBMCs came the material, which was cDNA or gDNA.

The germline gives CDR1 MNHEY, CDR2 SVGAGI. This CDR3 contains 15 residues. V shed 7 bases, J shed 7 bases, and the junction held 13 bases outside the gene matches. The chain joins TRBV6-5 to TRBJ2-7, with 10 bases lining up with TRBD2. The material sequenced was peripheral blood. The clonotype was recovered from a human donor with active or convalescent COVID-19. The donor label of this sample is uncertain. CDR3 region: CASTRGSSGRREQYF. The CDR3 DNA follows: TGTGCCAGCACCCGTGGTTCTAGCGGGAGACGGGAGCAGTACTTC.